A selection of T cell receptor beta chains follows, all from one sample in a study of blood T cell repertoires in COVID-19. Measured with immunoSEQ multiplex PCR; TCRdb has only the in-frame clones, and not every one. Of around 30,000 clones listed, about 94% are singletons. Source material: peripheral blood. The receptors shown here come from a human donor with active COVID-19. The donor label of this sample is uncertain. Each CDR3 is given without its conserved first and last residue. A D gene is named only where the DNA matches it firmly.

>TRBJ2-5|TRBD1|TRBV27|17
ASSLGPWRQGASQETQY
>TRBJ1-2|NA|TRBV6-5|12
ASMLTGFGRGYT
>TRBJ2-3|TRBD2|TRBV18|13
ASSAGGGRPDTQY
>TRBJ2-4|TRBD2|TRBV11-2|13
ASSTRLAGKNIQY
>TRBJ2-1|TRBD1|TRBV9|17
ASSGDSGRATRNYNEQF
>TRBJ2-2|NA|TRBV7-9|13
ASSLADRNTGELF
>TRBJ2-7|NA|TRBV20-1|13
SASDPDLDSYEQY
>TRBJ1-2|NA|TRBV30|11
AWGRDRPFGYT
>TRBJ2-7|TRBD2|TRBV5-3|12
ARSLDSGVYEQY
>TRBJ2-1|NA|TRBV2|12
ASSDRIQGNEQF
>TRBJ2-3|TRBD2|TRBV30|13
AWSVTSGIPYTQY
>TRBJ1-2|NA|TRBV10-2|12
ASTFGGRDYGYT
>TRBJ2-5|TRBD2|TRBV18|15
ASSPRVRSGGQETQY
>TRBJ2-4|TRBD1|TRBV5-6|14
ASSLGGQGSENIQY
>TRBJ1-4|TRBD1|TRBV5-1|14
ASSLDHETGGRKLF
>TRBJ2-3|TRBD1|TRBV4-1|16
ASSQEGQGTRVRDTQY
>TRBJ2-5|TRBD2|TRBV11-2|16
ASSAGTSGLTPQETQY
>TRBJ1-1|NA|TRBV12-3/TRBV12-4|11
ASRGQRGAEAF
>TRBJ2-1|NA|TRBV6-6|13
ASSPGAQLSNEQF
>TRBJ2-3|NA|TRBV11-3|12
ASSFAQGTDTQY
>TRBJ2-3|TRBD2|TRBV5-1|13
ASSVSGRGTDTQY
>TRBJ2-7|NA|TRBV6-5|8
ASRGYEQY
>TRBJ2-5|NA|TRBV19|13
ASSIGTFKQETQY
>TRBJ1-3|NA|TRBV28|12
ASSVDSPGNTIY